Below, one T cell receptor (beta chain) is given with its context. What it binds is unknown. The sample originates from a study of identical twins. Trimming left V 6 bases short and J 8 bases short, with 16 bases between. The CDR3 is 13 residues long. Unique molecular identifiers were present on the cDNA, which also gained a universal primer site by template switching. Each CDR3 protein gets one entry after TCRdb re-called the 5' RACE reads with MiXCR. The sample consists of around 1.7 million distinct CDR3 sequences, about 31% of them appearing once. Whole-study findings and limits: Fewer insertions marked abundant cord blood beta clonotypes; young adult naive trended weakly, memory not at all. Analyses based on zero insertions could be partly confounded by invariant MAIT and iNKT cells.

This receptor was identified in a newborn girl in good health. The sequenced sample consisted of cord blood. The chain combines TRBV12-3 or TRBV12-4 with TRBJ1-2; perhaps TRBD1 as D (6 bases). This CDR3 is CASRAGTPRGYTF. For the CDR3, the DNA is TGTGCCAGCAGGGCCGGGACACCGAGGGGCTACACCTTC.